Sequencing of this TCR beta chain was carried out in a study of post-analysis software for immune sequencing data (dated by TCRdb to between 2015 and 2016). For the wider study: Disease courses on record covered relapsing-remitting, secondary progressive and progressive-relapsing multiple sclerosis, though some patients had no subtype annotation. A subset of samples was prepared in parallel using single-end sample barcoding, then pooled and co-amplified after Illumina adapter ligation. The multiple sclerosis patient repertoires were compared with 10 or so previously published healthy control repertoires from donors aged about 6 to 26 years. The paper as a whole reports these results and caveats: Multiple sclerosis patients had significantly lower normalized Chao1 diversity than controls, a result that suggests substantial peripheral T-cell clonal expansion. The multiple sclerosis patient group was slightly younger than the control group. Strong co-clustering of samples prepared in the same batch was shown by direct clustering with F measure, prompting a batch-effect correction.

With respect to this clonotype: No antigen is known for it. There are no base qualities to consult, and no much larger clone falls within one base.

To demonstrate the VDJtools post-analysis software, TCR beta repertoires were profiled from the peripheral blood of roughly 12 young patients with multiple sclerosis. The multiple sclerosis patients were children and adolescents ranging in age from roughly 6 to 16 years. The protocol used for the library was PCR. TCRdb shows the sequencer as Illumina HiSeq 2500. Unique molecular identifiers were incorporated into TCR beta cDNA libraries to reduce PCR and sequencing biases. Every 1 to 10 million input T cells yielded around 500,000 cDNA molecules, meaning each molecule approximated one T cell. The patient libraries were prepared and sequenced with the same protocol used for the earlier healthy control dataset. Within a given batch, samples were prepared together, multiplexed and sequenced on the same HiSeq lane. From the authors' description of their analysis: MIGEC was used to process the raw barcoded reads, and molecular identifier groups with only a single read were discarded before consensus assembly and CDR3 extraction. Clonotype tables were post-analysed with VDJtools, normalizing diversity by down-sampling all datasets to the smallest sample size. Repertoire overlap clustering matched CDR3 amino acid but not nucleotide sequences to correct batch-related cross-sample contamination. In-frame beta chains were kept once TCRdb had trimmed the public reads at Q25 with fastp and called clones with MiXCR. Rows with one shared CDR3 protein collapse into an entry with the most common genes and DNA. V and J calls and clone size were set by TCRdb, not the authors. This sample lists hundreds of thousands of distinct CDR3 sequences; 44% were detected once. In total, the top ten clones hold more than 1.5% of the sample.

This sequence was found in a girl aged 10-17 years with multiple sclerosis. Sequences were obtained from blood.

The DNA sequence is given as TGTGCCAGCAATCCTGAAAGGGGCTATGGCTACACCTTC. This sequence encodes CASNPERGYGYTF. The receptor chain draws on TRBV2 and TRBJ1-2; TRBD1 is perhaps the D gene, given 5 matching bases. For CDR1 and CDR2, the germline V gene lists SNHLY and FYNNEI. V drops 7 bases and J drops 4 bases, leaving 13 bases in between. The CDR3 runs 13 amino acids, cysteine and phenylalanine included. This entry keeps only the CDR3 DNA: 39 bases, framed from base 1.